These 9 T cell receptor beta chains originate from one sample sequenced in a study of glioma-infiltrating T cells after dendritic cell vaccination. Measured with immunoSEQ multiplex PCR; TCRdb has only the in-frame clones, and not every one. The sample carries 85,000 to 110,000 clones, roughly 79% recorded once. Specimen: blood, collected before dendritic cell vaccination. These receptors were collected from a human donor with glioblastoma.

This clone was picked up a small number of times. The genes are TRBV7-2 and TRBJ2-3, with D unresolved. V lost 0 bases, J lost 4 bases, and 14 bases lay in between. Germline lookup yields CDR1 SGHTA and CDR2 FQGNSA. This CDR3 has 16 amino acids. The CDR3 spells CASSLASTVSADTQYF. The CDR3 DNA is TGTGCCAGCAGCTTAGCGTCTACAGTATCCGCAGATACGCAGTATTTT. The entire variable domain, with the rest obtained from reference TRBV7-2 and TRBJ2-3, is as follows: GAGVSQSPSNKVTEKGKDVELRCDPISGHTALYWYRQSLGQGLEFLIYFQGNSAPDKSGLPSDRFSAERTGGSVSTLTIQRTQQEDSAVYLCASSLASTVSADTQYFGPGTRLTVL.

The chain links TRBV7-2 to TRBJ2-5, with D perhaps TRBD2 (6 bases). Between the trimmed V and J ends, which lost 3 bases and 5 bases, there was a span of 13 bases. The germline V gene encodes CDR1 SGHTA and CDR2 FQGNSA. CDR3 length: 14 residues. Here the CDR3 DNA reads TGTGCCAGCAGCTTGACTAGGGTCCGTGAGACCCAGTACTTC. This encodes CASSLTRVRETQYF.

V usage is TRBV30 and J usage is TRBJ2-1; possibly TRBD1 for D (6 bases). This CDR3 contains 15 residues. Trimming cost V 0 bases and J 8 bases, with 17 bases left between them. Per the germline V gene, CDR1 is GTSNPN and CDR2 is SVGIG (reference sequence). The CDR3 region is CAWSVNSGVGDEQFF. CDR3 nucleotide sequence: TGTGCCTGGAGTGTAAATTCAGGGGTGGGCGATGAGCAGTTCTTC.

This clone was counted once. The V and J genes are TRBV13 and TRBJ1-2; D unclear. CDR3 length: 14 amino acids. Germline-derived CDR1 and CDR2 are PRHDT and FYEKMQ (reference sequence). Trimming shortened V by 8 bases and J by 2 bases, and 15 bases separated the two germline ends. The CDR3 is CASQWRKLNYGYTF. The CDR3 bases are TGTGCCAGCCAGTGGCGCAAACTAAACTATGGCTACACCTTC.

The rearrangement joins TRBV6-5 to TRBJ1-2; 8 bases are shared with TRBD1. Germline assignment: CDR1 MNHEY and CDR2 SVGAGI. There are 14 residues in the CDR3. The ends lost 2 bases at V and 8 bases at J; junction bases unmatched: 7. DNA for the CDR3: TGTGCCAGCAGTTACCTGACAGGGGTGGAAGGCTACACCTTC. Protein sequence: CASSYLTGVEGYTF.

The CDR3 loop is CASSLARAGHQPQHF. CDR3 DNA: TGTGCCAGCAGCTTAGCGCGTGCAGGGCATCAGCCCCAGCATTTT. The gene calls are TRBV7-8 and TRBJ1-5; TRBD1 might be the D (5 bases). Germline V gene data show CDR1 as SGHVS and CDR2 as FQNEAQ. V was shortened by 0 bases and J by 5 bases, with 11 bases between the two germline ends. CDR3 length: 15 residues.

The genes are TRBV19 and TRBJ1-1; 8 nucleotides line up with TRBD1. The J segment lost 5 bases and the V segment lost 6 bases, leaving 8 bases of the junction unmatched. Germline CDR1 is LNHDA and CDR2 is SQIVND (reference sequence). The CDR3 is made up of 14 amino acids. CDR3 loop: CASRQGGVDTEAFF. In DNA form, the CDR3 reads TGTGCCAGTAGACAGGGGGGTGTAGATACTGAAGCTTTCTTT.

The chain is built from TRBV30 and TRBJ2-7, with no clear D. The V end was cut by 0 bases, the J end by 6 bases, with 6 bases between. The CDR3 contains 11 residues. Germline assignment: CDR1 GTSNPN and CDR2 SVGIG (reference sequence). This chain's CDR3 is CAWSVASEQYF. The CDR3 DNA reads TGTGCCTGGAGTGTCGCCAGCGAGCAGTACTTC.

CDR3 amino acids: CASSPLAGQGTDTQYF. Written as DNA, the CDR3 is TGTGCCAGCTCACCACTTGCGGGACAGGGGACAGATACGCAGTATTTT. V and J are TRBV18 and TRBJ2-3; 10 bases align to TRBD1. Germline CDR1 is KGHSH and CDR2 is LQKENI. The CDR3 loop spans 16 amino acids. V dropped 1 base and J dropped 3; count of bases not matched to a gene: 4. The full variable domain, in which reference TRBV18 and TRBJ2-3 provide the parts outside the CDR3, is NAGVMQNPRHLVRRRGQEARLRCSPMKGHSHVYWYRQLPEEGLKFMVYLQKENIIDESGMPKERFSAEFPKEGPSILRIQQVVRGDSAAYFCASSPLAGQGTDTQYFGPGTRLTVL.